A selection of T cell receptor beta chains follows, all from one sample in a study of blood T cell repertoires in COVID-19. Profiling relied on immunoSEQ multiplex PCR, and the TCRdb table lists in-frame clones only, not all of them. This sample has 390,000 or so clones, with 80% to 85% found just once. The sequencing input was PBMCs or T cells enriched from blood (not recorded which). The receptors were gathered from a woman between 50 and 59 years old who had recovered from COVID-19. CDR3s include the opening cysteine and the closing phenylalanine or tryptophan. D genes are given only for firm matches. Expanded clones are given a class, and other clones once, few, many or no size at all.

v_call	d_call	j_call	clone_size	cdr3_nt	cdr3_aa
TRBV3-1/TRBV3-2	TRBD1	TRBJ2-7	few	TGTGCCAGCAGCCGCCTAAACTTACCGGGACAGGGGTCTTCCTACGAGCAGTACTTC	CASSRLNLPGQGSSYEQYF
TRBV27	.	TRBJ2-7	.	TGTGCCAGCAGTTTACAGGGCTCCTACGAGCAGTACTTC	CASSLQGSYEQYF
TRBV30	.	TRBJ2-2	.	TGTGCCTGGAGTGGAATAGCGGACCTGAACACCGGGGAGCTGTTTTTT	CAWSGIADLNTGELFF
TRBV3-1/TRBV3-2	TRBD2	TRBJ2-3	.	TGTGCCAGCAGCCAAGATCTTAACGGCGGGAGTCAGTATTTT	CASSQDLNGGSQYF
TRBV4-3	TRBD2	TRBJ2-7	once	TGCGCCAGCAGCCAAGCGTGGACTAGCGGTTACGAGCAGTACTTC	CASSQAWTSGYEQYF
TRBV5-1	.	TRBJ2-4	.	TGCGCCAGCAGCGACGGGAACAGAGGCAGGTACTTC	CASSDGNRGRYF
TRBV7-2	TRBD1	TRBJ2-7	.	TGTGCCAGCAGAAGAGACAGGGTGAACGAGCAGTACTTC	CASRRDRVNEQYF
TRBV6-6	TRBD2	TRBJ2-3	.	TGTGCCAGCAGGGGGCGGGAGTCCACAGATACGCAGTATTTT	CASRGRESTDTQYF
TRBV7-6	.	TRBJ1-5	.	TGTGCCAGCAGCCCGGGGATAGATAGCAATCAGCCCCAGCATTTT	CASSPGIDSNQPQHF
TRBV2	.	TRBJ2-2	.	TGTGCCAGCAGTAAGGATCTTGTCGGGACCGGGGAGCTGTTTTTT	CASSKDLVGTGELFF
TRBV6-5	.	TRBJ1-4	once	TGTGCCAGCAGTTTGAGGCTTTCTAATGAAAAACTGTTTTTT	CASSLRLSNEKLFF
TRBV7-2	.	TRBJ1-1	.	TGTGCCAGCAGCTTAAAATCAGGGGTATTGGACACTGAAGCTTTCTTT	CASSLKSGVLDTEAFF
TRBV15	TRBD1	TRBJ1-1	few	TGTGCCACCAGCAGGGACAGGGGGCGCTTTGTAGCTTTCTTT	CATSRDRGRFVAFF
TRBV5-1	TRBD1	TRBJ2-7	.	TGCGCCAGCAGCTCCGGACAGGTCGCCGAGCAGTACTTC	CASSSGQVAEQYF
TRBV11-3	.	TRBJ1-1	once	TGTGCCAGCAGCTTAGTGAGAGGGACTGAAGCTTTCTTT	CASSLVRGTEAFF
TRBV3-1/TRBV3-2	.	TRBJ1-6	.	TGTGCCAGCAGCCAAGTGAGGGGGAACTCACCCCTCCACTTT	CASSQVRGNSPLHF
TRBV4-3	.	TRBJ1-2	few	TGCGCCAGCAGCCCCTACGGAGGGGACGGCTATGGCTACACCTTC	CASSPYGGDGYGYTF
TRBV10-3	.	TRBJ1-1	.	TGTGCCATCAGTGGGCAGGGGATCACTGAAGCTTTCTTT	CAISGQGITEAFF
TRBV6-5	TRBD1	TRBJ1-1	.	TGTGCCAGCAGTTCCACGTGGACAGGGGGGAACACTGAAGCTTTCTTT	CASSSTWTGGNTEAFF
TRBV10-3	TRBD1	TRBJ1-2	few	TGTGCCATCAGTGGGGACAGGGAAGGCTACACCTTC	CAISGDREGYTF
TRBV10-3	TRBD1	TRBJ1-3	.	TGTGCCATCAGTGGCGGGACAGGGGGCTCTGGAACCACCATATATTTT	CAISGGTGGSGTTIYF
TRBV6-5	TRBD2	TRBJ2-2	.	TGTGCCAGCAGTTATAATCCAGCGGGGGGGCTCGGGGAGCTGTTTTTT	CASSYNPAGGLGELFF
TRBV6-5	.	TRBJ2-3	.	TGTGCCAGCGCCAGGGGCGGAGTAGATACGCAGTATTTT	CASARGGVDTQYF
TRBV7-8	TRBD2	TRBJ2-1	few	TGTGCCAGCAGCCGCACGGGACTAGCGGTATACAATGAGCAGTTCTTC	CASSRTGLAVYNEQFF
TRBV9	.	TRBJ2-2	.	TGTGTCAGCAGCGCCTTATCCACCGGGGAGCTGTTTTTT	CVSSALSTGELFF
TRBV2	.	TRBJ2-2	.	TGTGCCAGCAGTACCGGCACCGGGGAGCTGTTTTTT	CASSTGTGELFF
TRBV10-3	TRBD1	TRBJ1-2	.	TGTGCCATCAGTAACCGGGACAGGGGGCATGGCTACACCTTC	CAISNRDRGHGYTF
TRBV30	TRBD1	TRBJ1-2	few	TGTGCCTGGAGTTTCGGACAGGGCGGACGCTACACCTTC	CAWSFGQGGRYTF